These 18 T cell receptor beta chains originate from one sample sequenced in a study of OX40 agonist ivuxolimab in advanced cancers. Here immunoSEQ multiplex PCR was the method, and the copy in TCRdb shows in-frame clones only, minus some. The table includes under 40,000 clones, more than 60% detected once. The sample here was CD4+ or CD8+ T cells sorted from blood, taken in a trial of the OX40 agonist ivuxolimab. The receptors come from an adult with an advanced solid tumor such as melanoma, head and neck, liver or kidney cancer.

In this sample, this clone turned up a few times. CDR3 nucleotides: TGTGCCAGCAGCTTAGATTGGTTGAACACTGAAGCTTTCTTT. Translation gives CASSLDWLNTEAFF. This chain joins TRBV11-2 and TRBJ1-1; D remains ambiguous. The V and J ends lost 0 bases and 0 bases respectively, with 5 bases between them. CDR3 size: 14 residues. Germline values: CDR1 SGHAT, CDR2 FQNNGV.

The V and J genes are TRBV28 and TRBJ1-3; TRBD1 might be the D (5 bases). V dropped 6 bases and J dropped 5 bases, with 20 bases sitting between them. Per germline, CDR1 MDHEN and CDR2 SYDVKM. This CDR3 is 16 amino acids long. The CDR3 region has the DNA TGTGCCAGCAGCTTACCGGGGCCCATGACTAGAAACACCATATATTTT. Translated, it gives CASSLPGPMTRNTIYF.

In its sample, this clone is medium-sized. CDR3 DNA sequence: TGTGCCAGCAGCCCCCGTGCGGGAGGCCGAGAGACCCAGTACTTC. Encoded protein: CASSPRAGGRETQYF. The V gene is TRBV9, the J gene TRBJ2-5; 8 bases fit TRBD2. This CDR3 has 15 amino acids. From germline, CDR1 is SGDLS and CDR2 YYNGEE. V gave up 4 bases and J gave up 4 bases; unmatched junction bases: 9. The whole variable domain, filled in from reference TRBV9 and TRBJ2-5, reads DSGVTQTPKHLITATGQRVTLRCSPRSGDLSVYWYQQSLDQGLQFLIQYYNGEERAKGNILERFSAQQFPDLHSELNLSSLELGDSALYFCASSPRAGGRETQYFGPGTRLLVL.

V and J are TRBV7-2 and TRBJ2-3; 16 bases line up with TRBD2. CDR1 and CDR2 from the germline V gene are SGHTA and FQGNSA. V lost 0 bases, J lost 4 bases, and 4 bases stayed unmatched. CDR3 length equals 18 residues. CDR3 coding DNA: TGTGCCAGCAGCTTAGCTAGGGGACTAGCGGGAGGGGCAGATACGCAGTATTTT. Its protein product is CASSLARGLAGGADTQYF.

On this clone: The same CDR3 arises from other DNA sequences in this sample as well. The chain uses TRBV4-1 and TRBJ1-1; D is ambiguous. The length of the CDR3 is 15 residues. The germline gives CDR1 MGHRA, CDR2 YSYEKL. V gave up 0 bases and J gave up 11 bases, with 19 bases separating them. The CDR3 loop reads CASSQDSSLAATAFF. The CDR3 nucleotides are TGCGCCAGCAGCCAAGATTCGTCACTCGCTGCAACGGCTTTCTTT.

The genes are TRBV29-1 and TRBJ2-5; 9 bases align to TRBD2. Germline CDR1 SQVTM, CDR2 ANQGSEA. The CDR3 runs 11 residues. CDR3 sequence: CSAGGEETQYF. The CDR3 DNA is TGCAGTGCGGGAGGGGAGGAGACCCAGTACTTC.

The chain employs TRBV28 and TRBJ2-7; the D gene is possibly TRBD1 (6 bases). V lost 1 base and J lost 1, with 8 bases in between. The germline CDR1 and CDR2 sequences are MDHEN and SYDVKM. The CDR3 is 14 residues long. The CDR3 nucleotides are TGTGCCAGCAGTTTATACGGGACATCCTACGAGCAGTACTTC. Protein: CASSLYGTSYEQYF.

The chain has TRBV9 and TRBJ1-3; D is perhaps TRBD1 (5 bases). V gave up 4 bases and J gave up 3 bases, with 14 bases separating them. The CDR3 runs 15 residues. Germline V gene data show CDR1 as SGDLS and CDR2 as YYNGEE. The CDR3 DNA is TGTGCCAGCAGCCTCGAGGACACCTATGGAAACACCATATATTTT. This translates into CASSLEDTYGNTIYF.

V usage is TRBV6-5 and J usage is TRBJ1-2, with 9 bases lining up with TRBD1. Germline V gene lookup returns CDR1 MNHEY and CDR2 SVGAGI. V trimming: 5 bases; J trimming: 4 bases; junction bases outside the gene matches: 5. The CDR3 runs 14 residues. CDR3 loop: CASSDRGSVYGYTF. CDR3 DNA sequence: TGTGCCAGCAGTGACAGGGGGTCTGTCTATGGCTACACCTTC.

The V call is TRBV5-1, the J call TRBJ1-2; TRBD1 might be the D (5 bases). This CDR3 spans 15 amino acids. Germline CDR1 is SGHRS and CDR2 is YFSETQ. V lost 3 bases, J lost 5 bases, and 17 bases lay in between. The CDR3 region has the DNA TGCGCCAGCAGCTCCGACAACCCAGGGAAGTATGGCTACACCTTC. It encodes CASSSDNPGKYGYTF.

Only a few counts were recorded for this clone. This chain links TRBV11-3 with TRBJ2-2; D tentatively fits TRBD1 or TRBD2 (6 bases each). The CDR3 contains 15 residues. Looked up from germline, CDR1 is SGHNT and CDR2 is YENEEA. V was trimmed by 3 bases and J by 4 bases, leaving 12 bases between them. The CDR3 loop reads CASSFDGGRTGELFF. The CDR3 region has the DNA TGTGCCAGCAGCTTTGACGGGGGCCGCACCGGGGAGCTGTTTTTT.

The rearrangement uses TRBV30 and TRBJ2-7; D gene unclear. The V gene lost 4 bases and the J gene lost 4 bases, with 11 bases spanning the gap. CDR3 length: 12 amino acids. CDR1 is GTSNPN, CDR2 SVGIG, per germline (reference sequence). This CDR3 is CAWTTNLYEQYF. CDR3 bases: TGTGCCTGGACCACAAACCTTTACGAGCAGTACTTC.

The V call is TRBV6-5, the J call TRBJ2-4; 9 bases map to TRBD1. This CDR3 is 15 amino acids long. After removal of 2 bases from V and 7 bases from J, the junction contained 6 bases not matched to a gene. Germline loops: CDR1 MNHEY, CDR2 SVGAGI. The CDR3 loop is CASSYSGTGRNIQYF. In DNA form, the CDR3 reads TGTGCCAGCAGTTACAGTGGGACAGGGAGGAACATTCAGTACTTC.

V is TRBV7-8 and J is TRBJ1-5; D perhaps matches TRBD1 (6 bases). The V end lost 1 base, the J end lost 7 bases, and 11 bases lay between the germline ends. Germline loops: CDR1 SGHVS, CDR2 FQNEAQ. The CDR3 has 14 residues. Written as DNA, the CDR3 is TGTGCCAGCAGCTTAGTGGGGGCGGGGCAGCCCCAGCATTTT. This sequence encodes CASSLVGAGQPQHF.

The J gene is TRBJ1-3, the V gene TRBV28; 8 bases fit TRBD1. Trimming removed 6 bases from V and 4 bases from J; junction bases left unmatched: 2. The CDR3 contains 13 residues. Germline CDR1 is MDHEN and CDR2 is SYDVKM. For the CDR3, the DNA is TGTGCCAGCAGAACAGGGGGGGGAAACACCATATATTTT. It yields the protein CASRTGGGNTIYF.

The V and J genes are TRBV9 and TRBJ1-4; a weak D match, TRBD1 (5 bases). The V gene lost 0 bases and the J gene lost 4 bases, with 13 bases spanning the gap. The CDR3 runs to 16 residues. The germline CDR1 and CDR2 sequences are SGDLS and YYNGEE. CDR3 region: CASSVGIGGFNEKLFF. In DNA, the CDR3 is TGTGCCAGCAGCGTAGGAATCGGGGGGTTTAATGAAAAACTGTTTTTT.

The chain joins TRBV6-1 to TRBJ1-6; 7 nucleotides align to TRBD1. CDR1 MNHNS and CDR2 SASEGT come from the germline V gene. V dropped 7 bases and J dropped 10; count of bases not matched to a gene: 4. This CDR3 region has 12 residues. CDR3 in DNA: TGTGCCAGCAAGCAGGGGGTATCACCCCTCCACTTT. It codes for CASKQGVSPLHF.

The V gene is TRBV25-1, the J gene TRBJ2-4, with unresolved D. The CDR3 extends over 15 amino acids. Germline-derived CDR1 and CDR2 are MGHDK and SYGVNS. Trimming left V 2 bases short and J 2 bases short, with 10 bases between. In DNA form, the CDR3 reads TGTGCCAGCAGTGAAGTGGGGATTACCAAAAACATTCAGTACTTC. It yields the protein CASSEVGITKNIQYF.